Each of the 18 T cell receptor beta chains below was sequenced from the same sample in a study of T cells after yellow fever vaccination. MiXCR was run by TCRdb on the 5' RACE reads, yielding one entry per CDR3 protein. Of just under 600,000 distinct CDR3 sequences listed, roughly 12% are singletons. Sequencing was performed on PBMCs, taken on the day of the yellow fever booster vaccination. These receptors all come from a man between 25 and 39 years old who received the YFV17D yellow fever vaccine.

The rearrangement uses TRBV12-3 or TRBV12-4 and TRBJ2-7; D remains ambiguous. Trimming stripped 2 bases from V and 2 bases from J, with 10 bases between. CDR3 length equals 14 residues. The CDR3 DNA reads as TGTGCCAGCAGTTTATCGGCCAGACCCTACGAGCAGTACTTC. Its protein is CASSLSARPYEQYF.

The chain uses TRBV10-2 and TRBJ2-7, with D tentatively TRBD1 or TRBD2 (5 bases each). V was cut by 7 bases and J by 6 bases, with 13 bases left in between. CDR1 and CDR2 (germline): WSHSY, SAAADI. The CDR3 consists of 12 residues. The CDR3 loop is CASKLGPSEQYF. The CDR3 DNA is TGCGCCAGCAAATTGGGACCTAGCGAGCAGTACTTC.

This clonotype was detected only a few times. The rearrangement links TRBV7-3 to TRBJ2-3, with TRBD2 matching over 12 bases. CDR1 is SGHTA, CDR2 FQGTGA, per germline. The CDR3 runs to 16 residues. Trimming removed 5 bases from V and 1 base from J; junction bases left unmatched: 4. The CDR3 sequence is CASSRGLAGRTDTQYF. In DNA form, the CDR3 reads TGTGCCAGCAGCCGCGGACTAGCGGGGCGCACAGATACGCAGTATTTT.

V usage is TRBV5-1 and J usage is TRBJ2-5, with a tentative D call TRBD2 (6 bases). The V and J ends lost 0 bases and 5 bases respectively, with 17 bases between them. Germline V CDR1 and CDR2: SGHRS, YFSETQ. The CDR3 extends over 16 amino acids. The CDR3 protein is CASSLGASVEGETQYF. CDR3 sequence (DNA): TGCGCCAGCAGCTTGGGGGCTAGCGTGGAAGGGGAGACCCAGTACTTC.

As DNA, the CDR3 is TGTGCCAGTAGTATAATGGGCGGGGAGGGGAATGAGCAGTTCTTC. This sequence encodes CASSIMGGEGNEQFF. The gene calls are TRBV19 and TRBJ2-1; 7 bases line up with TRBD2. CDR3 length: 15 residues. V dropped 2 bases and J dropped 7; count of bases not matched to a gene: 8. The V gene's germline CDR1 is LNHDA and CDR2 SQIVND (reference sequence).

This clonotype was counted between two and nine times. The gene calls are TRBV20-1 and TRBJ2-3, with D possibly being TRBD2 (5 bases). The CDR3 runs 14 residues. The germline V gene encodes CDR1 DFQATT and CDR2 SNEGSKA (reference sequence). Trimming cost V 6 bases and J 7 bases, with 20 bases left between them. The CDR3 loop is CSAREGDITNTQYF. The CDR3 nucleotides are TGCAGTGCGAGGGAAGGTGATATCACTAATACGCAGTATTTT.

The rearrangement links TRBV29-1 to TRBJ2-6, with D hard to call. CDR3 length equals 14 residues. In germline, CDR1 is SQVTM, CDR2 ANQGSEA. The V end lost 6 bases, the J end lost 4 bases, and 13 bases lay between the germline ends. The CDR3: CSVAPRSGANVLTF. CDR3 nucleotides: TGCAGCGTCGCACCCCGGTCCGGGGCCAACGTCCTGACTTTC. Complete variable domain (other parts from reference TRBV29-1 and TRBJ2-6): SAVISQKPSRDICQRGTSLTIQCQVDSQVTMMFWYRQQPGQSLTLIATANQGSEATYESGFVIDKFPISRPNLTFSTLTVSNMSPEDSSIYLCSVAPRSGANVLTFGAGSRLTVL.

The chain couples TRBV20-1 to TRBJ2-7; 11 positions match TRBD2. Germline assignment: CDR1 DFQATT and CDR2 SNEGSKA (reference sequence). The CDR3 is made up of 15 amino acids. V trimming: 6 bases; J trimming: 7 bases; junction bases outside the gene matches: 14. The CDR3 protein is CSAQRGGLAVNEQYF. The CDR3 nucleotides are TGCAGTGCCCAACGCGGGGGACTAGCGGTCAATGAGCAGTACTTC.

Comment on this clonotype: The CDR3 end shows no conserved phenylalanine or tryptophan, and so a read error is likely. This rearrangement joins TRBV28 to TRBJ2-4; weak D call: TRBD2 (6 bases). CDR1 is MDHEN and CDR2 is SYDVKM in the germline V gene. The CDR3 totals 16 residues. V was shortened by 3 bases and J by 0 bases, with 12 bases between the two germline ends. The CDR3 spells CASSFLSGLAKNIQYY. CDR3 DNA: TGTGCCAGCAGTTTCCTGAGCGGGCTAGCCAAAAACATTCAGTACTAC.

The CDR3 is CASREAGTADTQYF. CDR3 in DNA: TGTGCCAGCAGGGAAGCGGGAACGGCGGATACGCAGTATTTT. The V and J genes are TRBV27 and TRBJ2-3; TRBD2 aligns across 7 bases. The V gene end was trimmed by 6 bases and the J gene end by 6 bases; junction bases not matched to a gene: 9. CDR1 is MNHEY, CDR2 SMNVEV, per germline (reference sequence). The CDR3 consists of 14 residues.

The V call is TRBV29-1, the J call TRBJ2-3; D remains unclear. The CDR3 runs 14 residues. Germline V gene sequence: CDR1 SQVTM, CDR2 ANQGSEA. V was pared by 4 bases and J by 0 bases, with 11 bases between. This CDR3 reads CSVGGVKSTDTQYF. CDR3 DNA sequence: TGCAGCGTTGGTGGGGTAAAAAGCACAGATACGCAGTATTTT.

The chain uses TRBV7-2 and TRBJ2-7; the match to TRBD1 covers 7 bases. The V gene's germline CDR1 is SGHTA and CDR2 FQGNSA. The CDR3 consists of 15 residues. Unmatched junction bases numbered 6, after V lost 4 bases and J lost 0 bases. Here the CDR3 reads CASSWDRASSYEQYF. CDR3 coding DNA: TGTGCCAGCAGCTGGGACAGAGCCAGCTCCTACGAGCAGTACTTC.

The V gene is TRBV6-5, the J gene TRBJ2-7; 7 nucleotides line up with TRBD2. This CDR3 has 15 amino acids. V lost 2 bases and J lost 6; bases outside the gene matches: 10. Looked up from germline, CDR1 is MNHEY and CDR2 is SVGAGI. The CDR3: CASSYGRLAAREQYF. The CDR3 DNA sequence: TGTGCCAGCAGTTACGGAAGACTAGCCGCCCGCGAGCAGTACTTC.

This clonotype was detected only a few times. As DNA, the CDR3 is TGTGCCTGGAGCTTAGGGCCCGGGGCTTGGAATGAGCAGTTCTTC. Amino acids: CAWSLGPGAWNEQFF. This rearrangement joins TRBV30 to TRBJ2-1; D may match TRBD1 or TRBD2 (5 bases each). The V end lost 3 bases, the J end lost 7 bases, and 19 bases lay between the germline ends. Germline V gene data show CDR1 as GTSNPN and CDR2 as SVGIG (reference sequence). This CDR3 is 15 amino acids long.

V is TRBV21-1 and J is TRBJ2-7; TRBD1 is taken as the D call from the table, unchecked against the DNA. TRBV21-1 is a listed pseudogene. There are 14 residues in the CDR3. Written as DNA, the CDR3 is TGTGCCCCCAGCAGCCACCCCGGTCCCTACGAGCAGTACTTC. It is translated as CAPSSHPGPYEQYF.

This clonotype was recorded at least ten times. The rearrangement uses TRBV5-1 and TRBJ1-1; no reliable D call. The CDR3 has 13 residues. Germline assignment: CDR1 SGHRS and CDR2 YFSETQ. The V end lost 1 base, the J end lost 1 base, and 5 bases lay between the germline ends. This CDR3 is CASSLKGNTEAFF. DNA of the CDR3: TGCGCCAGCAGCTTGAAGGGGAACACTGAAGCTTTCTTT.

This clonotype came up a few times. The V gene is TRBV29-1, the J gene TRBJ2-3; 9 nucleotides agree with TRBD2. CDR1 and CDR2 from the germline V gene are SQVTM and ANQGSEA. V shed 7 bases, J shed 5 bases, and the junction held 13 bases outside the gene matches. The CDR3 extends over 15 amino acids. The CDR3 coding sequence is TGCAGCGCAGTAAGTCAGCGGGAGGTCGGAGATACGCAGTATTTT. Amino acids: CSAVSQREVGDTQYF.

V and J are TRBV6-5 and TRBJ2-3, with unresolved D. CDR3 length: 15 amino acids. The germline gives CDR1 MNHEY, CDR2 SVGAGI. The V end lost 1 base, the J end lost 2 bases, and 10 bases lay between the germline ends. The CDR3 DNA sequence: TGTGCCAGCAGTTACTATGGCTCCAACACAGATACGCAGTATTTT. Its protein is CASSYYGSNTDTQYF.